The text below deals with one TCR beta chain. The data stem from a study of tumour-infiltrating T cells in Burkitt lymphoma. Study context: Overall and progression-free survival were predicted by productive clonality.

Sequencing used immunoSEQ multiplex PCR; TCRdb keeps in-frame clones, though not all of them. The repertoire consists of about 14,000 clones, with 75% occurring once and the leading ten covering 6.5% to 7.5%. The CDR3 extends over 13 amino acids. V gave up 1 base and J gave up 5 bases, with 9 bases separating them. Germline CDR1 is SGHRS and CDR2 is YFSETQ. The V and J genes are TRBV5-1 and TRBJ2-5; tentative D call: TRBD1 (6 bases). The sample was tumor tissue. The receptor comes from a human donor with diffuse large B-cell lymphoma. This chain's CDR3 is CASSLTGKETQYF. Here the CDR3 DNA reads TGCGCCAGCAGCTTGACAGGGAAGGAGACCCAGTACTTC.